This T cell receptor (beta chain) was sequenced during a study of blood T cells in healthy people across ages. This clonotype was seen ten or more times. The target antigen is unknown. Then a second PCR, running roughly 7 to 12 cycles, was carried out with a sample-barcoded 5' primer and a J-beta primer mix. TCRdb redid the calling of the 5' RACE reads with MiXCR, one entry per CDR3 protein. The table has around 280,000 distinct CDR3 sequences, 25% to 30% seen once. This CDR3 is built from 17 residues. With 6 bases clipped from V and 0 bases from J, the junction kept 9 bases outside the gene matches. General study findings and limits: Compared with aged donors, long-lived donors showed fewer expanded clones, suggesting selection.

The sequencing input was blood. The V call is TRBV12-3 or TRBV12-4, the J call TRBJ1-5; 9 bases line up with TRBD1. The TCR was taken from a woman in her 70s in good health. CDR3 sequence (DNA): TGTGCCAGCAGAGCGACAGGGGGGCGAAGTAGCAATCAGCCCCAGCATTTT. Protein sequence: CASRATGGRSSNQPQHF.